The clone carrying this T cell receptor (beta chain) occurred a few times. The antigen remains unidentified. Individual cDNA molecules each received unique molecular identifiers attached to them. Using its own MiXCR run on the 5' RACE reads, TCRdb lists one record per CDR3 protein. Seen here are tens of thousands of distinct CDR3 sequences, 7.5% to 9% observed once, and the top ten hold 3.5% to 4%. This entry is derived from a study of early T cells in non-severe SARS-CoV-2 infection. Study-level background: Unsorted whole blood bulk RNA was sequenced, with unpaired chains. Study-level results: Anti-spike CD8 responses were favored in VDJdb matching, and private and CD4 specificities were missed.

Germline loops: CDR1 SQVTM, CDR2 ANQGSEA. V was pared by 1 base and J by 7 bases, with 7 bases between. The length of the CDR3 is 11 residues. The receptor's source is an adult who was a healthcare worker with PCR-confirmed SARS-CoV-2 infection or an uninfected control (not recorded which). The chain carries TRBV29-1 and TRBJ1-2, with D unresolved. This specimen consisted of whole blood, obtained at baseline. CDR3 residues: CSVEGSGGYTF. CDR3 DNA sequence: TGCAGCGTTGAAGGGTCCGGTGGCTACACCTTC.